The rows below give T cell receptor beta chains drawn from one sample of a study of CD8+ T cells in alopecia areata. Data came from immunoSEQ multiplex PCR; TCRdb stores just in-frame clones and leaves some out. Of around 270,000 clones in the sample, about three fifths were seen once. Here the sequenced sample was CD4+ T cells sorted from blood, taken at week 24, from a patient treated with tofacitinib. The origin of the receptors is a human donor with alopecia areata. Each CDR3 is given with its conserved first and last residue. Each record gives: clone size, D gene, V gene, J gene, CDR3 DNA, CDR3 protein. A D gene is named only where the DNA matches it firmly. Some rows have no size entry. The others give once, few or many, or a class for an expanded clone.

>.|.|TRBV20-1|TRBJ1-2
TGCAGTGCTAGCTGGGGTTCTGGCTACACCTTC
CSASWGSGYTF
>once|.|TRBV4-3|TRBJ2-1
TGCGCCAGCAGCCAAGGGAATAGGGACAATGAGCAGTTCTTC
CASSQGNRDNEQFF
>.|.|TRBV30|TRBJ2-1
TGTGCCTGGAATCGGGGTCATGAGCAGTTCTTC
CAWNRGHEQFF
>.|TRBD1|TRBV30|TRBJ1-2
TGTGCCTGTGCCGGACAGGGGGCCGGTGGCTACACCTTC
CACAGQGAGGYTF
>.|.|TRBV7-9|TRBJ1-2
TGTGCCAGCAGCTTGTGGCCAGGCAACTATGGCTACACCTTC
CASSLWPGNYGYTF
>.|.|TRBV10-3|TRBJ1-1
TGTGCCATCAGTGATCGGGGTGGGGACACTGAAGCTTTCTTT
CAISDRGGDTEAFF
>.|.|TRBV7-9|TRBJ2-3
TGTGCCAGCAGCTCCCCCCCTGGGTCTAGCACAGATACGCAGTATTTT
CASSSPPGSSTDTQYF
>.|TRBD2|TRBV5-1|TRBJ2-3
TGCGCCAGCAGCTCCAAGACTAGCGGGGGGTGGCCAGATACGCAGTATTTT
CASSSKTSGGWPDTQYF
>.|.|TRBV6-5|TRBJ2-1
TGTGCCAGCAGCGCAGGGTGGAATGAGCAGTTCTTC
CASSAGWNEQFF
>.|.|TRBV27|TRBJ1-2
TGTGCCAGCACCACTTTTGGCAGGGGTGATGGCTACACCTTC
CASTTFGRGDGYTF
>.|TRBD2|TRBV6-5|TRBJ2-5
TGTGCCAGCAGTACGGCGGGGGGGCGAGAGACCCAGTACTTC
CASSTAGGRETQYF
>few|.|TRBV5-1|TRBJ2-3
TGCGCCAGCTCCGTGGCGGCCGCTAGCACAGATACGCAGTATTTT
CASSVAAASTDTQYF
>once|.|TRBV30|TRBJ1-1
TGTGCCTGGAGTGTAGTTCGGCGGGATGCTGAAGCTTTCTTT
CAWSVVRRDAEAFF
>few|.|TRBV10-3|TRBJ2-7
TGTGCCATCCAGGGGAACAGGGCGGGCGACGAGCAGTACTTC
CAIQGNRAGDEQYF
>few|TRBD1|TRBV5-1|TRBJ2-5
TGCGCCAGCAGATTGGGTGGGACAGACCAAGAGACCCAGTACTTC
CASRLGGTDQETQYF
>.|.|TRBV6-5|TRBJ1-1
TGTGCCAGCAGTTGGCAGGGGAACACTGAAGCTTTCTTT
CASSWQGNTEAFF
>.|TRBD1|TRBV6-6|TRBJ2-2
TGTGCCAGCAGTTACGGACAGGGGTTAGCCGGGGAGCTGTTTTTT
CASSYGQGLAGELFF
>many|.|TRBV10-3|TRBJ2-1
TGTGCCATCAGGAGTAGCGAGCCCTACAATGAGCAGTTCTTC
CAIRSSEPYNEQFF
>.|.|TRBV2|TRBJ2-7
TGTGCCAGCAGCGTAACTCAGGGAGCCGAAAGCGAGCAGTACTTC
CASSVTQGAESEQYF
>.|TRBD1|TRBV7-9|TRBJ1-6
TGTGCCAGCAGCCCCGACAGGGGAAGTACACCCCTCCACTTT
CASSPDRGSTPLHF
>few|.|TRBV29-1|TRBJ2-3
TGCAGCGCTGGAGGCCCAGATACGCAGTATTTT
CSAGGPDTQYF
>once|.|TRBV30|TRBJ2-1
TGTGCCTGGACCCCTTTCCTAGCTGGCAATGAGCAGTTCTTC
CAWTPFLAGNEQFF
>.|.|TRBV7-9|TRBJ1-1
TGTGCCAGCACCTTCTACATTGAAGCTTTCTTT
CASTFYIEAFF
>.|TRBD1|TRBV2|TRBJ2-7
TGTGCCAGCAGCGAACAGGGGACGCTCTACGAGCAGTACTTC
CASSEQGTLYEQYF
>.|.|TRBV7-2|TRBJ1-2
TGTGCCAGCAGCCAAGGAGACTATGGCTACACCTTC
CASSQGDYGYTF
>.|.|TRBV29-1|TRBJ2-1
TGCAGCGGGCACAGTTACATCAATGAGCAGTTCTTC
CSGHSYINEQFF
>.|TRBD1|TRBV5-6|TRBJ2-1
TGTGCCAGCAGCGGGACAGGGGGTTGGAATGAGCAGTTCTTC
CASSGTGGWNEQFF
>.|TRBD2|TRBV5-1|TRBJ2-5
TGCGCCAGCAGCATCATTAGCGGGGGAGCACAAGAGACCCAGTACTTC
CASSIISGGAQETQYF
>.|.|TRBV5-1|TRBJ1-6
TGCGCCAGCAGCTTGGAAGTCCAGTATAATTCACCCCTCCACTTT
CASSLEVQYNSPLHF
>.|.|TRBV28|TRBJ2-4
TGTGCCAGCAGTCCAGAGGTCTTGGCCAAAAACATTCAGTACTTC
CASSPEVLAKNIQYF
>.|.|TRBV30|TRBJ1-6
TGTGCCTGGAGTGGCCCGGGACGCGGAACGAATTCACCCCTCCACTTT
CAWSGPGRGTNSPLHF
>once|.|TRBV6-6|TRBJ1-1
TGTGCCAGCAGTTCCGGATCGAACACTGAAGCTTTCTTT
CASSSGSNTEAFF
>.|TRBD2|TRBV28|TRBJ2-1
TGTGCCAGCAGAACCCATGGGAGGGGCGCTGACAATGAGCAGTTCTTC
CASRTHGRGADNEQFF
>.|TRBD2|TRBV5-1|TRBJ2-3
TGCGCCAGCAGCTTGGATGCAGCGGGGGGGCCAGATACGCAGTATTTT
CASSLDAAGGPDTQYF
>.|.|TRBV18|TRBJ1-6
TGTGCCAGCTCACCCCGGGAGCAAAATTCACCCCTCCACTTT
CASSPREQNSPLHF
>.|TRBD2|TRBV4-1|TRBJ2-4
TGCGCCAGCAGCCCCGGGGGGGCGAGGGCCAAAAACATTCAGTACTTC
CASSPGGARAKNIQYF
>.|.|TRBV4-1|TRBJ2-7
TGCGCCAGCAGCCAACTTGGACTTACGACCTACGAGCAGTACTTC
CASSQLGLTTYEQYF
>.|TRBD1|TRBV5-1|TRBJ2-7
TGCGCCAGCAGCTTGACAGGGGGAACTGGGATAAGGTACTTC
CASSLTGGTGIRYF
>few|.|TRBV7-9|TRBJ2-3
TGTGCCAGCAGCGGGCAAAGCACAGATACGCAGTATTTT
CASSGQSTDTQYF
>.|.|TRBV7-2|TRBJ2-6
TGTGCCAGCAGCTTAGGATTAACTGGGGCCAACGTCCTGACTTTC
CASSLGLTGANVLTF
>.|TRBD2|TRBV29-1|TRBJ2-7
TGCAGCGTCGCGGGGGGAGAGGGTACCTACGAGCAGTACTTC
CSVAGGEGTYEQYF
>few|.|TRBV5-1|TRBJ2-1
TGCGCCAGTCGGGTCCGGAGCTCCTACAATGAGCAGTTCTTC
CASRVRSSYNEQFF
>.|.|TRBV28|TRBJ1-6
TGTGCCAGCACCATCCCGGGACCCAGCTCCTATAATTCACCCCTCCACTTT
CASTIPGPSSYNSPLHF
>.|.|TRBV7-2|TRBJ2-2
TGTGCCAGCAGCTTAGGAACCGGGGAGCTGTTTTTT
CASSLGTGELFF
>.|TRBD2|TRBV11-2|TRBJ2-5
TGTGCCAGCAGGCCGGCAGGCCCTAGCGGGGGCCGGGAGACCCAGTACTTC
CASRPAGPSGGRETQYF